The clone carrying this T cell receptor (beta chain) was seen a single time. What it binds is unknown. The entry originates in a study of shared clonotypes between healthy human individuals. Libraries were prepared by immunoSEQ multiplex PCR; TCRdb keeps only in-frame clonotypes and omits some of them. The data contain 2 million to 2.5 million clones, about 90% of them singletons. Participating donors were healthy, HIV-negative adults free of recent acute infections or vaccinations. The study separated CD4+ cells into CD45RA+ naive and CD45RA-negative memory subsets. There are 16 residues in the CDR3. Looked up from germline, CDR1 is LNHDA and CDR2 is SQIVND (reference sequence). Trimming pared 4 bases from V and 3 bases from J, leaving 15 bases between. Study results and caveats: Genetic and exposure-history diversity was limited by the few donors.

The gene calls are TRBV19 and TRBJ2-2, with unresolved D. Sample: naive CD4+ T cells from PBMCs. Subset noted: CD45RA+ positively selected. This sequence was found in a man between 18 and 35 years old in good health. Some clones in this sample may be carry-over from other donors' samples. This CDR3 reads CASSTRHRYDTGELFF. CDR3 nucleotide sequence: TGTGCCAGTAGTACCCGGCACCGGTACGACACCGGGGAGCTGTTTTTT.